The 15 T cell receptor beta chains listed next were all sequenced from one sample in a study of blood T cell repertoires in COVID-19. This table comes from immunoSEQ multiplex PCR, and its TCRdb copy is limited to in-frame clones, with some not included. The data contain around 50,000 clones, roughly 91% of them singletons. The sample consisted of peripheral blood. The receptors originated from a human donor in a cohort sampled during active COVID-19.

The chain combines TRBV6-1 with TRBJ2-6, with D perhaps matching TRBD1 (6 bases). V was trimmed by 2 bases and J by 5 bases, leaving 19 bases between them. The germline CDR1 and CDR2 sequences are MNHNS and SASEGT. The CDR3 is made up of 18 amino acids. As DNA, the CDR3 is TGTGCCAGCAGTGAAAGTAGGAGGACAGTCCTCTGGGCCAACGTCCTGACTTTC. Encoded protein: CASSESRRTVLWANVLTF.

The V call is TRBV6-2 or TRBV6-3, the J call TRBJ1-3; TRBD1 matches 9 bases. The V and J ends lost 3 bases and 2 bases, in that order; junction bases with no gene match: 5. The CDR3 loop spans 16 amino acids. CDR1 and CDR2 (germline): MNHEY, SVGEGT. In DNA, the CDR3 is TGTGCCAGCAGTTATATAACAGGGGGCACTGGAAACACCATATATTTT. Translated, it gives CASSYITGGTGNTIYF.

This chain connects TRBV6-5 to TRBJ2-7; the match to TRBD1 covers 8 bases. Germline trimming cut 7 bases from V and 0 bases from J; bases unmatched to any gene: 8. Looked up from germline, CDR1 is MNHEY and CDR2 is SVGAGI. The CDR3 extends over 15 amino acids. As DNA, the CDR3 is TGTGCCAGCACCAACTCAGGGGGCCGCTCCTACGAGCAGTACTTC. It specifies CASTNSGGRSYEQYF.

V usage is TRBV10-2 and J usage is TRBJ2-7; D gene unclear. The CDR3 covers 14 residues. The V end was cut by 0 bases, the J end by 1 base, with 7 bases between. Germline V lookup: CDR1 WSHSY, CDR2 SAAADI. The CDR3 DNA sequence: TGCGCCAGCAGTGAGTCGGCCCCTTCCTACGAGCAGTACTTC. This encodes CASSESAPSYEQYF.

The chain carries TRBV5-1 and TRBJ2-1; D remains ambiguous. V lost 0 bases, J lost 4 bases, and 8 bases lay in between. CDR1 is SGHRS and CDR2 is YFSETQ in the germline V gene. The CDR3 has 14 residues. DNA of the CDR3: TGCGCCAGCAGCTTGGAGGTGACATACAATGAGCAGTTCTTC. It translates to CASSLEVTYNEQFF. The variable domain in full, completed from reference TRBV5-1 and TRBJ2-1, reads KAGVTQTPRYLIKTRGQQVTLSCSPISGHRSVSWYQQTPGQGLQFLFEYFSETQRNKGNFPGRFSGRQFSNSRSEMNVSTLELGDSALYLCASSLEVTYNEQFFGPGTRLTVL.

This chain uses TRBV6-6 with TRBJ2-7; tentatively, D is TRBD2 (6 bases). Germline-derived CDR1 and CDR2 are MNHNY and SVGAGI (reference sequence). V lost 6 bases to trimming and J lost 6 bases, with 12 bases between them. The CDR3 has 12 amino acids. Here the CDR3 reads CASSAGRREQYF. The CDR3 DNA is TGTGCCAGCAGCGCCGGGAGACGCGAGCAGTACTTC.

This chain connects TRBV12-3 or TRBV12-4 to TRBJ2-7; D ambiguous. This CDR3 has 12 residues. V gave up 3 bases and J gave up 3 bases, with 6 bases separating them. The CDR3 spells CASSFDSYEQYF. CDR3 nucleotide sequence: TGTGCCAGCAGTTTTGATAGCTACGAGCAGTACTTC.

This clone has only one observation. The V gene is TRBV5-1, the J gene TRBJ2-1; 13 bases fit TRBD2. Trimming took 3 bases from V and 6 from J; bases not matched to a gene: 6. This CDR3 has 16 amino acids. The germline V gene has CDR1 SGHRS and CDR2 YFSETQ. The chain's CDR3 is CASSSGGTSGANEQFF. The CDR3 DNA reads TGCGCCAGCAGCTCGGGCGGGACTAGCGGGGCCAATGAGCAGTTCTTC.

This clone was observed a single time. The rearrangement uses TRBV3-1 (or the pseudogene TRBV3-2) and TRBJ1-4, with D possibly TRBD1 on 5 matching bases. V shed 3 bases and J shed 0 bases, with 14 bases lying between them. This CDR3 has 17 amino acids. CDR1 is LGHDT, CDR2 YNNKEL, per germline (reference sequence). CDR3 nucleotide sequence: TGTGCCAGCAGCCAGCGGCAGGGTTCTTCAACTAATGAAAAACTGTTTTTT. This gives the protein CASSQRQGSSTNEKLFF.

J is TRBJ2-1 and V is TRBV7-3, with TRBD2 matching over 9 bases. Germline V gene lookup returns CDR1 SGHTA and CDR2 FQGTGA. The V segment lost 5 bases and the J segment 6 bases; nucleotides outside the gene matches: 11. The CDR3 is 16 residues long. The CDR3: CASSGIAGVGRNEQFF. The DNA of the CDR3 is TGTGCCAGCAGCGGAATAGCGGGAGTGGGCCGCAATGAGCAGTTCTTC.

The chain is built from TRBV10-3 and TRBJ1-1; D is ambiguous. This CDR3 comprises 17 residues. Germline V CDR1 and CDR2: ENHRY, SYGVKD. Trimming pared 1 base from V and 1 base from J, leaving 16 bases between. CDR3 sequence (DNA): TGTGCCATCAGTGAGTTCACCCATAGCAAATCGAACACTGAAGCTTTCTTT. Translated: CAISEFTHSKSNTEAFF.

The J gene is TRBJ1-5, the V gene TRBV14; no reliable D call. The CDR3 is made up of 13 amino acids. Germline CDR1 SGHDN, CDR2 FVKESK. Trimming took 3 bases from V and 5 from J, leaving 8 bases between them. The CDR3 is CASSQDYDQPQHF. CDR3 sequence (DNA): TGTGCCAGCAGCCAGGACTACGATCAGCCCCAGCATTTT.

The chain carries TRBV6-2 or TRBV6-3 and TRBJ2-5; 12 nucleotides agree with TRBD2. Germline V gene lookup returns CDR1 MNHEY and CDR2 SVGEGT. This CDR3 comprises 16 residues. Unmatched junction bases numbered 6, after V lost 4 bases and J lost 3 bases. The CDR3 protein is CASSSQTSGRKETQYF. CDR3 nucleotide sequence: TGTGCCAGCAGTTCACAGACTAGCGGGAGAAAAGAGACCCAGTACTTC.

This clone was counted only a few times. V is TRBV28 and J is TRBJ1-2; a weak D match, TRBD1 (5 bases). The germline V and J ends were trimmed by 4 bases and 7 bases, with 7 bases remaining between them. Germline V lookup: CDR1 MDHEN, CDR2 SYDVKM. The CDR3 length is 11 residues. CDR3 loop: CASSWRGGYTF. Written as DNA, the CDR3 is TGTGCCAGCAGTTGGAGGGGTGGCTACACCTTC.

This clone was counted a few times. The gene calls are TRBV6-1 and TRBJ1-5, with D possibly matching TRBD1 (6 bases). The CDR3 consists of 14 residues. Trimming removed 0 bases from V and 6 bases from J, with 9 bases in between. CDR1 MNHNS and CDR2 SASEGT come from the germline V gene. The CDR3 reads CASSEAGGAQPQHF. The CDR3 DNA is TGTGCCAGCAGTGAAGCCGGGGGGGCTCAGCCCCAGCATTTT.